A single sample gave rise to the 13 T cell receptor beta chains below, sequenced in a study of blood T cell repertoires in COVID-19 (dated by TCRdb to 2018 to 2020). Libraries were built with the immunoSEQ multiplex PCR assay. In TCRdb, the immuneACCESS table is reduced to in-frame sequences with V and J assigned. These tables do not hold every clone; where another copy was compared, an unresolved V gene accounts for under half, and the others remain unexplained. The sample has about 75,000 clones on record, more than 65% of them singletons. The ten most abundant clones make up about 22% of the sample. Material for sequencing was peripheral blood. The receptors shown here come from a woman aged 45-65 years with acute or convalescent COVID-19.

This chain links TRBV7-9 with TRBJ1-1, with 7 bases matching TRBD1. Germline V gene sequence: CDR1 SEHNR, CDR2 FQNEAQ (reference sequence). V gave up 8 bases and J gave up 4 bases; unmatched junction bases: 4. The CDR3 runs to 12 residues. Here the CDR3 DNA reads TGTGCCAGCGGTGGACAGGCCACTGAAGCTTTCTTT. Protein sequence: CASGGQATEAFF. The full variable domain, rest sourced from reference TRBV7-9 and TRBJ1-1, is DTGVSQNPRHKITKRGQNVTFRCDPISEHNRLYWYRQTLGQGPEFLTYFQNEAQLEKSRLLSDRFSAERPKGSFSTLEIQRTEQGDSAMYLCASGGQATEAFFGQGTRLTVV.

The genes are TRBV5-1 and TRBJ1-2; TRBD1 is a possible D gene (5 bases). Looked up from germline, CDR1 is SGHRS and CDR2 is YFSETQ. V gave up 6 bases and J gave up 4 bases, with 16 bases separating them. This CDR3 comprises 14 residues. Here the CDR3 DNA reads TGCGCCAGCACCTCCGGGACGGGGGGCTATGGCTACACCTTC. Its translation: CASTSGTGGYGYTF.

This clone was counted once. This chain connects TRBV11-3 to TRBJ2-5; D perhaps matches TRBD1 (6 bases). This CDR3 is built from 13 residues. Trimming took 8 bases from V and 4 from J, leaving 14 bases between them. The germline V gene encodes CDR1 SGHNT and CDR2 YENEEA. CDR3: CASGIGGTETQYF. CDR3 nucleotides: TGTGCCAGCGGTATAGGGGGTACAGAGACCCAGTACTTC.

The chain employs TRBV27 and TRBJ2-7; D not certain. CDR1 and CDR2 (germline): MNHEY, SMNVEV (reference sequence). Trimming removed 8 bases from V and 2 bases from J, with 7 bases in between. The CDR3 runs to 11 residues. DNA for the CDR3: TGTGCCAGCCAAACAACCTACGAGCAGTACTTC. Translation: CASQTTYEQYF.

The chain recombines TRBV5-8 with TRBJ2-1, with 13 bases matching TRBD2. Trimming cost V 2 bases and J 4 bases; bases outside gene matches: 0. Looked up from germline, CDR1 is SGHTS and CDR2 is YDEGEE. The CDR3 covers 15 residues. CDR3 sequence reads: CASSLLAGGYNEQFF. DNA for the CDR3: TGTGCCAGCAGCTTACTAGCGGGAGGGTACAATGAGCAGTTCTTC.

This sequence joins TRBV10-3 and TRBJ1-6; 12 bases match TRBD1. Germline CDR1 is ENHRY and CDR2 is SYGVKD. Trimming removed 9 bases from V and 10 bases from J; junction bases left unmatched: 4. The CDR3 runs to 13 residues. CDR3 loop: CAMGTGGQSPLHF. The CDR3 nucleotides read TGTGCCATGGGGACAGGGGGCCAGTCACCCCTCCACTTT.

The J gene is TRBJ2-7, the V gene TRBV3-1 (or the pseudogene TRBV3-2); 8 nucleotides match TRBD2. CDR3 length equals 16 residues. Trimming removed 1 base from V and 0 bases from J; junction bases left unmatched: 5. CDR1 LGHDT and CDR2 YNNKEL come from the germline V gene (reference sequence). The CDR3 is CASSQVAGRPSYEQYF. CDR3 in DNA: TGTGCCAGCAGCCAAGTAGCGGGGCGGCCCTCCTACGAGCAGTACTTC.

This chain uses TRBV19 with TRBJ2-3; TRBD2 matches at 8 bases. The CDR3 is 17 residues long. With 5 bases clipped from V and 4 bases from J, the junction kept 14 bases outside the gene matches. Per germline, CDR1 LNHDA and CDR2 SQIVND (reference sequence). The CDR3 DNA reads as TGTGCCAGTAGTCCCCCCGGGACTAGAGGTAGCTCAGATACGCAGTATTTT. It specifies CASSPPGTRGSSDTQYF.

This chain joins TRBV3-1 (or the pseudogene TRBV3-2) and TRBJ2-2; D might be TRBD1 (5 bases). Trimming cost V 1 base and J 10 bases, with 7 bases left between them. CDR1 is LGHDT and CDR2 is YNNKEL in the germline V gene (reference sequence). The CDR3 length is 12 residues. The DNA of the CDR3 is TGTGCCAGCAGCCAAGGGGGCCCGGAGCTGTTTTTT. Translation gives CASSQGGPELFF.

The V gene is TRBV25-1, the J gene TRBJ1-4; D remains unclear. V was clipped by 8 bases and J by 7 bases, with 23 bases between them. The length of the CDR3 is 16 residues. Germline V gene data show CDR1 as MGHDK and CDR2 as SYGVNS. In DNA form, the CDR3 reads TGTGCCAGCCGGCCCCCGGCGGTTCGGGGTAGTGAAAAACTGTTTTTT. This codes for CASRPPAVRGSEKLFF.

This chain uses TRBV12-3 or TRBV12-4 with TRBJ2-1; perhaps TRBD1 as D (5 bases). Trimming left V 3 bases short and J 6 bases short, with 9 bases between. The CDR3 totals 13 residues. The CDR3 region has the DNA TGTGCCAGCAGTTTCCAGGGTCCCAATGAGCAGTTCTTC. Translating gives CASSFQGPNEQFF.

The CDR3 nucleotides read TGTGCCAGCAGCCTTAGGGGCAATGAGCAGTTCTTC. It codes for CASSLRGNEQFF. The chain is built from TRBV13 and TRBJ2-1; D might be TRBD1 (5 bases). Germline assignment: CDR1 PRHDT and CDR2 FYEKMQ (reference sequence). The CDR3 extends over 12 amino acids. Trimming removed 5 bases from V and 6 bases from J, with 8 bases in between.

V gene TRBV7-2 combines with J gene TRBJ1-1; perhaps TRBD1 as D (5 bases). Trimming pared 2 bases from V and 10 bases from J, leaving 14 bases between. The CDR3 is made up of 13 amino acids. Germline V gene sequence: CDR1 SGHTA, CDR2 FQGNSA. The CDR3 region has the DNA TGTGCCAGCAGCTTATGGGGCGGAGAAGGAGCTTTCTTT. Translated, it gives CASSLWGGEGAFF.